This TCR beta chain comes out of a study of blood T cell repertoires in COVID-19. Study as a whole: Specimens from acute and convalescent COVID-19 originated in the United States, Italy and Spain. Nucleic acid was either cDNA or gDNA, and it came from T cells, B-cell-depleted T cells, or PBMCs.

Germline loops: CDR1 SGHRS, CDR2 YFSETQ. The trim removed 4 bases at V and 4 bases at J, leaving 7 bases unmatched. This CDR3 is 15 amino acids long. Original processing methods: Estimation of nucleated cell counts relied on the amplification of reference gene primers. TCRdb's table, derived via immunoSEQ multiplex PCR, lists solely in-frame clones and lacks some. V and J calls and clone size follow that table, whereas D and trimming were derived from the DNA. Seen here are roughly 50,000 clones, 84% observed once, and the top ten hold approximately 12%. The TCR was taken from a woman older than 75 with acute or convalescent COVID-19. V is TRBV5-1 and J is TRBJ1-4, with 7 positions matching TRBD1. Sequenced: peripheral blood. DNA of the CDR3: TGCGCCAGCAGCCGCGTTGGGACAGTTAATGAAAAACTGTTTTTT. This sequence encodes CASSRVGTVNEKLFF.